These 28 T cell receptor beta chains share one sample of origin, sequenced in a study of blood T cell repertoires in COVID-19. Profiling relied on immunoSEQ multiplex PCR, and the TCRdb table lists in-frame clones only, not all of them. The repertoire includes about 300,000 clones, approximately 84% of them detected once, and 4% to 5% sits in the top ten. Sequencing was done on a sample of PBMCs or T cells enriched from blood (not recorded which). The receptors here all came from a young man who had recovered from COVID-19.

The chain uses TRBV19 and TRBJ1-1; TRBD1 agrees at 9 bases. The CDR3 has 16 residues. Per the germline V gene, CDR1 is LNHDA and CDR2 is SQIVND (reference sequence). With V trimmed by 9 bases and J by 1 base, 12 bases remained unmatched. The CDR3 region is CASKTGGQRPNTEAFF. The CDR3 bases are TGTGCCAGCAAAACAGGGGGCCAGAGACCGAACACTGAAGCTTTCTTT.

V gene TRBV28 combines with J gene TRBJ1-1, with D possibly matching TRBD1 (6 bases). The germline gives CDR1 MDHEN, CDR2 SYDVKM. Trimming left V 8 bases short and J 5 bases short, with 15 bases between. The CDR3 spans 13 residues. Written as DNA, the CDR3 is TGTGCCAGCCTTCTACAGGGAAGAACTGAAGCTTTCTTT. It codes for CASLLQGRTEAFF.

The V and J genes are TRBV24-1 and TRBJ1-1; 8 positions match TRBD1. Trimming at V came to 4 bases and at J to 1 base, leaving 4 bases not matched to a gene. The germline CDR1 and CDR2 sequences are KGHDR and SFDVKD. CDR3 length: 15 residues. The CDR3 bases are TGTGCCACCAGTGAAAGCGGACAGGGGAACACTGAAGCTTTCTTT. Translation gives CATSESGQGNTEAFF.

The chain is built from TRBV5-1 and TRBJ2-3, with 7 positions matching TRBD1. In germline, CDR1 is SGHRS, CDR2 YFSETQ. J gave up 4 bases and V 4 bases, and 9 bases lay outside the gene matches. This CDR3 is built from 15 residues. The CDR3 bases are TGCGCCAGCAGCGGAGTCCCGGGACAGTCAGATACGCAGTATTTT. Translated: CASSGVPGQSDTQYF.

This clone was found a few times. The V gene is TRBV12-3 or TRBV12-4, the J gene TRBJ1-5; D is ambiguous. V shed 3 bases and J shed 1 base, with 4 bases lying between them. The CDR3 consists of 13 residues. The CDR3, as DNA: TGTGCCAGCAGTTTGGCCAGCAATCAGCCCCAGCATTTT. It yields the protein CASSLASNQPQHF.

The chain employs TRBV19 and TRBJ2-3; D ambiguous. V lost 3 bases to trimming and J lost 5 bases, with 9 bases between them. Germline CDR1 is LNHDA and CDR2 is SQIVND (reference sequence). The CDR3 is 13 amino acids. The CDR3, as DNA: TGTGCCAGTAGTATTGGAAGACTAGATACGCAGTATTTT. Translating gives CASSIGRLDTQYF.

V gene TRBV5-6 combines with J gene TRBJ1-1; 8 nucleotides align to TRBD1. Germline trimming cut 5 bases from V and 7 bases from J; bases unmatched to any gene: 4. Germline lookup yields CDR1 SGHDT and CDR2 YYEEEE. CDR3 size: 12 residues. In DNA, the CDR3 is TGTGCCAGCAGTTCCGGGACAGGTGAAGCTTTCTTT. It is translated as CASSSGTGEAFF.

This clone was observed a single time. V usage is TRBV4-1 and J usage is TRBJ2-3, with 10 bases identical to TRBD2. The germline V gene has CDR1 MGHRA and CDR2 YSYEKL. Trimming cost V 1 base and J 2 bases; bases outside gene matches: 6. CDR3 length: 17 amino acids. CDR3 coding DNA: TGCGCCAGCAGCCAAGCTACCCTAGCGGGAGTCACAGATACGCAGTATTTT. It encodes CASSQATLAGVTDTQYF.

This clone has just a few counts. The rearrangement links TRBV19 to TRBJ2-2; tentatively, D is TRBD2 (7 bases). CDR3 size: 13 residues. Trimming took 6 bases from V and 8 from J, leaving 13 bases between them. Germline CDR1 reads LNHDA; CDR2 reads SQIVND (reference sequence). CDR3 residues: CASRSGGVGELFF. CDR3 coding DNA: TGTGCCAGTAGGTCGGGGGGCGTGGGGGAGCTGTTTTTT.

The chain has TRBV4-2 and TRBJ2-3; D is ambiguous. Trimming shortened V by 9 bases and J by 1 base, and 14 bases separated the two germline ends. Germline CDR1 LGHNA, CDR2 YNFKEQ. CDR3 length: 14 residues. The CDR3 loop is CASRVSLGTDTQYF. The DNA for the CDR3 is TGTGCCAGTCGGGTATCCTTGGGCACAGATACGCAGTATTTT.

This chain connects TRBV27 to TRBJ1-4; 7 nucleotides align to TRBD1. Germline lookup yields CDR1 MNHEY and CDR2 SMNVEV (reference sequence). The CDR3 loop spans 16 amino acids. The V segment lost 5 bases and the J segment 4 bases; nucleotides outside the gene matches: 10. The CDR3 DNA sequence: TGTGCCAGCAGTCCTATCGAGGGGGCAGGTAATGAAAAACTGTTTTTT. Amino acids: CASSPIEGAGNEKLFF.

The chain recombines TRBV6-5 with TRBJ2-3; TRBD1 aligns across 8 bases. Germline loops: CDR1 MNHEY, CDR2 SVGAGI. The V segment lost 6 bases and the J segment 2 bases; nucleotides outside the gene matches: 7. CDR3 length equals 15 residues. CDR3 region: CASSLGTGLTDTQYF. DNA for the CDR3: TGTGCCAGCAGCCTCGGGACAGGTCTCACAGATACGCAGTATTTT.

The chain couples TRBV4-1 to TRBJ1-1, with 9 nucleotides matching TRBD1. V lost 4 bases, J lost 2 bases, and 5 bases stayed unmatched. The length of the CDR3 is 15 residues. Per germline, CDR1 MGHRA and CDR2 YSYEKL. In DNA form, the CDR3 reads TGCGCCAGCAGCCTGGGGACAGGGAAAAACACTGAAGCTTTCTTT. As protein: CASSLGTGKNTEAFF.

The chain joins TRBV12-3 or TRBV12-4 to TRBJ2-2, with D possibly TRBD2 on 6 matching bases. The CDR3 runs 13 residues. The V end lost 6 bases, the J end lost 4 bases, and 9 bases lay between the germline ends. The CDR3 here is CASRSAGTGELFF. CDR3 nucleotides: TGTGCCAGCAGGTCAGCGGGCACCGGGGAGCTGTTTTTT.

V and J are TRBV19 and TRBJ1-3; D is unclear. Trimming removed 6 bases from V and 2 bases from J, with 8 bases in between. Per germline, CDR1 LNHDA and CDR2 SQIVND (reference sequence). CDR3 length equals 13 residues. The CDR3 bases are TGTGCCAGTAGCCGAGGGCCTGGAAACACCATATATTTT. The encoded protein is CASSRGPGNTIYF.

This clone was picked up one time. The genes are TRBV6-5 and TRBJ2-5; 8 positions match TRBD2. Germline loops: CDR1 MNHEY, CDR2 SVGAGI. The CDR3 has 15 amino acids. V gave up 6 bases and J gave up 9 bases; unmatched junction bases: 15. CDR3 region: CASRSPGRGGSAQYF. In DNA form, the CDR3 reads TGTGCCAGCAGATCCCCCGGGAGGGGGGGCTCGGCCCAGTACTTC.

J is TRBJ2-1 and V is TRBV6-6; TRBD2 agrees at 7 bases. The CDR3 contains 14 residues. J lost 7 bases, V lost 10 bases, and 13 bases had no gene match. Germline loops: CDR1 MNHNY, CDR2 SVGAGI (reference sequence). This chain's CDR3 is CATLLGGSGNEQFF. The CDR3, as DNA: TGTGCCACCCTACTGGGGGGTAGCGGGAATGAGCAGTTCTTC.

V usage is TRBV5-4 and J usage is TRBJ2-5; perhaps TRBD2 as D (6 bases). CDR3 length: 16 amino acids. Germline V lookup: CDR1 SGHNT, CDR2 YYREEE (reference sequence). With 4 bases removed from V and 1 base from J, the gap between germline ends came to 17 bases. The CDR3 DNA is TGTGCCAGCAGCCCGGGCGGGGCGGGGTTCCAAGAGACCCAGTACTTC. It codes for CASSPGGAGFQETQYF.

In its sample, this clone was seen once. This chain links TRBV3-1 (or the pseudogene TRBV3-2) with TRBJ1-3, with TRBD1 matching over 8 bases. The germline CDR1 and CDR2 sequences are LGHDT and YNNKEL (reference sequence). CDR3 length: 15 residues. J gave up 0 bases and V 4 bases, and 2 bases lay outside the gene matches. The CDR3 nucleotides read TGTGCCAGCAGCCCCACAGGGGGCTCTGGAAACACCATATATTTT. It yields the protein CASSPTGGSGNTIYF.

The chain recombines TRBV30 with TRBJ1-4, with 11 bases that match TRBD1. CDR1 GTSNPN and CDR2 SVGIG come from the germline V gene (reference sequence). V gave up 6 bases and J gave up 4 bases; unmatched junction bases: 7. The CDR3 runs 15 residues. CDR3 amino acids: CACPDRGHNNEKLFF. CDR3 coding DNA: TGTGCCTGCCCGGACAGGGGGCATAATAATGAAAAACTGTTTTTT.

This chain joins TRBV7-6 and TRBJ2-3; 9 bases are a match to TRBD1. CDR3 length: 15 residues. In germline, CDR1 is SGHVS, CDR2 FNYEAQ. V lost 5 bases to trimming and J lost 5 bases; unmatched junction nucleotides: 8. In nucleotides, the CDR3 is TGTGCCAGCAGCGCGACAGGGGGGGCCCGAGATACGCAGTATTTT. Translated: CASSATGGARDTQYF.

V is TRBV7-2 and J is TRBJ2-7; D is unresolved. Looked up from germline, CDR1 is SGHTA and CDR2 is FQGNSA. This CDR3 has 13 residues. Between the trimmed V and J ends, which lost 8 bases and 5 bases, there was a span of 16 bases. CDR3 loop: CASRAGLGDEQYF. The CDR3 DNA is TGTGCCAGCCGAGCCGGGTTAGGCGACGAGCAGTACTTC.

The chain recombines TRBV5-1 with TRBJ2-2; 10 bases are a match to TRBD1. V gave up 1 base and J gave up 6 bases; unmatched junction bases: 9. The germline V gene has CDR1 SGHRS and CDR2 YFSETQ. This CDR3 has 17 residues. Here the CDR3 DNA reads TGCGCCAGCAGCTTGATTGTTACCGGGACAGGGGCCGGGGAGCTGTTTTTT. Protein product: CASSLIVTGTGAGELFF.

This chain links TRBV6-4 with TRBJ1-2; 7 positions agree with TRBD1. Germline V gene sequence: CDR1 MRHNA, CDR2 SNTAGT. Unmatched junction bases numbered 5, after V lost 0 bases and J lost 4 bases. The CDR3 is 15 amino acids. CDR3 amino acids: CASSDSTTGVYGYTF. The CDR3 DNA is TGTGCCAGCAGTGACTCGACCACAGGGGTCTATGGCTACACCTTC.

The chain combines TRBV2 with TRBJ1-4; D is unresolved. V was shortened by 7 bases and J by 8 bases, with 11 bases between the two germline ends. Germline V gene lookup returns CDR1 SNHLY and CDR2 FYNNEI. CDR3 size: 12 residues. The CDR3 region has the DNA TGTGCCAGCATTACCCCCGGGGAAAAACTGTTTTTT. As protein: CASITPGEKLFF.

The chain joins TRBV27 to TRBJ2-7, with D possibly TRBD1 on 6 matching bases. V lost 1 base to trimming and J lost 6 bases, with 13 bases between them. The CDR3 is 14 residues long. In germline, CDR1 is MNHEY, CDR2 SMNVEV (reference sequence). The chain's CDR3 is CASSLYLQGGEQYF. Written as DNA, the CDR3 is TGTGCCAGCAGTTTATACCTACAGGGCGGCGAGCAGTACTTC.

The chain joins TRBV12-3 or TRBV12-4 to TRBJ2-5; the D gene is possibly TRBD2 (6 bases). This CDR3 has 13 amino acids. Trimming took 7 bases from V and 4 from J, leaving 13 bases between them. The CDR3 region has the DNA TGTGCCAGCACGGGACTCCGGAGAGAGACCCAGTACTTC. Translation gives CASTGLRRETQYF.

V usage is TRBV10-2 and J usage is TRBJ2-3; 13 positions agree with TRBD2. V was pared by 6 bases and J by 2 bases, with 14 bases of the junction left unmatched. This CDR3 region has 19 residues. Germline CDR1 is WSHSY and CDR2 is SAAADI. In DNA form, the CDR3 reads TGCGCCAGCAGGCCGCCAGGACTAGCGGGGGTAGCCACCACAGATACGCAGTATTTT. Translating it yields CASRPPGLAGVATTDTQYF.